The 8 T cell receptor beta chains reported below all come from one sample, sequenced in a study of control samples from healthy donors and cancer patients. Method: immunoSEQ multiplex PCR; TCRdb's copy keeps in-frame clones and lacks some. The table lists about 89,000 clones, approximately 81% of them singletons. Material for sequencing was blood. The receptors here all came from a woman aged 40 to 50 in good health.

The chain employs TRBV13 and TRBJ2-1; 7 nucleotides line up with TRBD1. CDR1 and CDR2 from the germline V gene are PRHDT and FYEKMQ (reference sequence). This CDR3 spans 14 amino acids. J was trimmed by 5 bases and V by 1 base; bases with no gene match: 2. The CDR3 sequence is CASSLVGQHNEQFF. In DNA form, the CDR3 reads TGTGCCAGCAGCTTAGTGGGACAGCACAATGAGCAGTTCTTC.

The chain has TRBV13 and TRBJ1-2; D unresolved. V dropped 1 base and J dropped 0 bases, with 9 bases sitting between them. Per the germline V gene, CDR1 is PRHDT and CDR2 is FYEKMQ (reference sequence). The CDR3 is 15 residues long. This chain's CDR3 is CASSLEAVSNYGYTF. In nucleotides, the CDR3 is TGTGCCAGCAGCTTAGAGGCGGTGTCTAACTATGGCTACACCTTC.

In its sample, this clone was seen once. J is TRBJ1-5 and V is TRBV19; D is unclear. Germline CDR1 reads LNHDA; CDR2 reads SQIVND (reference sequence). The CDR3 spans 17 residues. V was shortened by 7 bases and J by 2 bases, with 21 bases between the two germline ends. CDR3 amino acids: CASTKTHISGGNQPQHF. DNA of the CDR3: TGTGCCAGTACCAAAACGCATATATCAGGAGGCAATCAGCCCCAGCATTTT.

V is TRBV7-2 and J is TRBJ2-3; D gene unclear. The germline V and J ends were trimmed by 5 bases and 4 bases, with 13 bases remaining between them. The CDR3 runs to 14 residues. CDR1 SGHTA and CDR2 FQGNSA come from the germline V gene. The CDR3 bases are TGTGCCAGCAGCCTCATCCCGTACCCAGATACGCAGTATTTT. Protein sequence: CASSLIPYPDTQYF.

J is TRBJ1-4 and V is TRBV5-5, with 8 bases identical to TRBD1. Germline V gene lookup returns CDR1 SGHKS and CDR2 YYEKEE (reference sequence). V shed 2 bases and J 5 bases; nucleotides not matched to a gene: 5. This CDR3 comprises 15 residues. The CDR3 here is CASSFSGGANEKLFF. CDR3 coding DNA: TGTGCCAGCAGCTTCTCAGGGGGCGCGAATGAAAAACTGTTTTTT.

The V gene is TRBV3-1 (or the pseudogene TRBV3-2), the J gene TRBJ1-6; the D gene is possibly TRBD1 (5 bases). From germline, CDR1 is LGHDT and CDR2 YNNKEL (reference sequence). The germline V and J ends were trimmed by 0 bases and 3 bases, with 12 bases remaining between them. This CDR3 spans 17 amino acids. The DNA for the CDR3 is TGTGCCAGCAGCCAAGATAGGAGGGGTTACTATAATTCACCCCTCCACTTT. Translating gives CASSQDRRGYYNSPLHF.

The chain links TRBV6-4 to TRBJ2-3; 7 positions agree with TRBD2. CDR3 length: 13 amino acids. V lost 4 bases, J lost 4 bases, and 2 bases stayed unmatched. Germline values: CDR1 MRHNA, CDR2 SNTAGT. The DNA of the CDR3 is TGTGCCAGCAGTGCACGGGGGGCAGATACGCAGTATTTT. Translation: CASSARGADTQYF.

In DNA, the CDR3 is TGCGCCAGCAGTCACGGGTCAAAGCAAGGTCGAGTACTAAACACTGAAGCTTTCTTT. This codes for CASSHGSKQGRVLNTEAFF. The chain is built from TRBV23-1 and TRBJ1-1; D is unclear. TRBV23-1 is noted as an ORF with a role that remains uncertain. V was pared by 3 bases and J by 2 bases, with 25 bases between. The CDR3 extends over 19 amino acids.